This T cell receptor beta chain was recovered during a study of T cells in Graves' hyperthyroidism and ophthalmopathy. General study results and limits: Ophthalmopathy prediction by the model preceded onset by a median about 6.5 months.

RNA transcripts gave rise to amplified TCR beta CDR3 regions. Primed by the HTBI set, a first-round RT-PCR was run on the TCR CDR3. TCRdb redid the calling of the multiplex PCR reads with MiXCR, one entry per CDR3 protein. The sample holds about 590,000 distinct CDR3 sequences, 12% to 15% seen once. This clonotype has a count of ten or more. Its target is unknown. The ends were cut back, 5 bases at V and 8 bases at J, with 15 bases in the middle. The germline CDR1 and CDR2 sequences are LGHNT and FRNRAP. The CDR3 is 14 residues long. The V call is TRBV12-5, the J call TRBJ1-4; TRBD1 might be the D (5 bases). This TCR came from a woman aged 18-30 years with Graves' ophthalmopathy. Sequencing was performed on blood. CDR3 bases: TGTGCTAGTGGTCTTGATCTACGGGGGGAAAAACTGTTTTTT. It specifies CASGLDLRGEKLFF.